This T cell receptor beta chain was sequenced for a study of blood T cell repertoires in COVID-19. Study-wide context: PBMCs, B-cell-depleted T cells, or T cells provided the cDNA or gDNA that made up the material.

Under the authors' procedure: Amplification from reference gene primers served as the basis for estimated nucleated cell counts. Some clones are missing from TCRdb's copy, which holds only in-frame ones; the method was immunoSEQ multiplex PCR. The V and J calls and clone size are taken from that table; D and trimming were inferred from the DNA. Of approximately 77,000 clones in the sample, 80% were seen once. V shed 4 bases and J shed 5 bases, with 13 bases lying between them. The germline CDR1 and CDR2 sequences are MDHEN and SYDVKM. The CDR3 has 14 residues. Sequenced input: peripheral blood. This chain links TRBV28 with TRBJ2-3, with a possible D match to TRBD1 (7 bases). This clonotype was sampled from a woman aged 70-85 years with acute or convalescent COVID-19. Here the CDR3 reads CASSSTGTGDTQYF. The DNA of the CDR3 is TGTGCCAGCAGTTCGACAGGGACTGGAGATACGCAGTATTTT.